The 30 T cell receptor beta chains below come from one sample, sequenced in a study of technical replicates of blood from a few donors. The data were produced by immunoSEQ multiplex PCR, yet TCRdb's version contains in-frame clones alone and is incomplete. The sample consists of some 70,000 clones, about 90% of them appearing once. Input material: T cells isolated from PBMCs. The origin of the receptors is a human donor in good health.

The gene calls are TRBV19 and TRBJ2-2, with D perhaps matching TRBD2 (7 bases). Trimming cost V 4 bases and J 1 base, with 13 bases left between them. The CDR3 covers 16 residues. Germline values: CDR1 LNHDA, CDR2 SQIVND (reference sequence). Here the CDR3 DNA reads TGTGCCAGTAGTAGCCAGGGGAGGGGGAACACCGGGGAGCTGTTTTTT. It yields the protein CASSSQGRGNTGELFF. Full variable domain (outside the CDR3, taken from reference TRBV19 and TRBJ2-2): DGGITQSPKYLFRKEGQNVTLSCEQNLNHDAMYWYRQDPGQGLRLIYYSQIVNDFQKGDIAEGYSVSREKKESFPLTVTSAQKNPTAFYLCASSSQGRGNTGELFFGEGSRLTVL.

The genes are TRBV5-5 and TRBJ1-1, with 11 bases that match TRBD1. The CDR3 loop spans 15 amino acids. V shed 2 bases, J shed 2 bases, and the junction held 2 bases outside the gene matches. In germline, CDR1 is SGHKS, CDR2 YYEKEE (reference sequence). CDR3 in amino acids: CASSLGTGGNTEAFF. Written as DNA, the CDR3 is TGTGCCAGCAGCTTAGGGACAGGGGGTAACACTGAAGCTTTCTTT. The full variable domain, with the rest looked up from reference TRBV5-5 and TRBJ1-1, is DAGVTQSPTHLIKTRGQQVTLRCSPISGHKSVSWYQQVLGQGPQFIFQYYEKEERGRGNFPDRFSARQFPNYSSELNVNALLLGDSALYLCASSLGTGGNTEAFFGQGTRLTVV.

The table lists this clone with a few counts. The chain has TRBV5-6 and TRBJ2-5, with a weak D call TRBD2 (6 bases). The CDR3 runs to 16 residues. Trimming removed 2 bases from V and 2 bases from J, with 16 bases in between. Germline loops: CDR1 SGHDT, CDR2 YYEEEE. CDR3: CASSFATGTHQETQYF. The CDR3 DNA reads as TGTGCCAGCAGCTTTGCCACGGGGACTCATCAAGAGACCCAGTACTTC.

V and J are TRBV7-3 and TRBJ2-7; D not certain. V was trimmed by 3 bases and J by 3 bases, leaving 9 bases between them. Germline V lookup: CDR1 SGHTA, CDR2 FQGTGA. The length of the CDR3 is 13 residues. CDR3 sequence: CASSLAENYEQYF. DNA for the CDR3: TGTGCCAGCAGCTTGGCTGAAAACTACGAGCAGTACTTC. Using reference TRBV7-3 and TRBJ2-7 for the parts outside the CDR3, the full variable domain is GAGVSQTPSNKVTEKGKYVELRCDPISGHTALYWYRQSLGQGPEFLIYFQGTGAADDSGLPNDRFFAVRPEGSVSTLKIQRTERGDSAVYLCASSLAENYEQYFGPGTRLTVT.

This chain connects TRBV7-6 to TRBJ2-1; D is perhaps TRBD2 (5 bases). There are 16 residues in the CDR3. CDR1 SGHVS and CDR2 FNYEAQ come from the germline V gene. Deletions cut 1 base from V and 0 bases from J, with 10 bases between. This CDR3 reads CASSLVTGDSYNEQFF. The CDR3 region has the DNA TGTGCCAGCAGCTTAGTAACCGGGGACTCCTACAATGAGCAGTTCTTC.

The chain has TRBV15 and TRBJ2-7, with 7 bases aligning to TRBD2. The CDR3 length is 16 residues. Looked up from germline, CDR1 is LNHNV and CDR2 is YYDKDF (reference sequence). V trimming: 3 bases; J trimming: 1 base; junction bases outside the gene matches: 9. CDR3 sequence: CATSSAGLDWSYEQYF. The DNA of the CDR3 is TGTGCCACCAGCAGCGCCGGACTAGATTGGTCCTACGAGCAGTACTTC.

A single count supports this clone. This chain connects TRBV19 to TRBJ2-7; tentative D call: TRBD2 (5 bases). V lost 1 base to trimming and J lost 5 bases, with 18 bases between them. Germline assignment: CDR1 LNHDA and CDR2 SQIVND (reference sequence). This CDR3 is 16 amino acids long. CDR3 sequence: CASSIVKEASRNEQYF. The CDR3 DNA is TGTGCCAGTAGTATAGTCAAGGAGGCTAGCAGAAACGAGCAGTACTTC. Supplemented by reference TRBV19 and TRBJ2-7, the full variable domain reads DGGITQSPKYLFRKEGQNVTLSCEQNLNHDAMYWYRQDPGQGLRLIYYSQIVNDFQKGDIAEGYSVSREKKESFPLTVTSAQKNPTAFYLCASSIVKEASRNEQYFGPGTRLTVT.

This clone was seen just once. The chain has TRBV18 and TRBJ1-2; 7 bases map to TRBD1. The V gene's germline CDR1 is KGHSH and CDR2 LQKENI. The CDR3 runs 12 residues. Trimming took 3 bases from V and 6 from J; bases not matched to a gene: 1. Here the CDR3 reads CASSPTGDGYTF. CDR3 in DNA: TGTGCCAGCTCACCCACAGGGGATGGCTACACCTTC.

The rearrangement uses TRBV19 and TRBJ1-5; D uncertain. Between the trimmed V and J ends, which lost 6 bases and 0 bases, there was a span of 15 bases. CDR3 length: 16 residues. From germline, CDR1 is LNHDA and CDR2 SQIVND (reference sequence). CDR3 nucleotide sequence: TGTGCCAGTAGGGACTACGCATCTAATAGCAATCAGCCCCAGCATTTT. Protein product: CASRDYASNSNQPQHF.

This clone was recorded only once. The J gene is TRBJ2-1, the V gene TRBV30; no clear D gene. The V gene's germline CDR1 is GTSNPN and CDR2 SVGIG (reference sequence). Trimming stripped 0 bases from V and 8 bases from J, with 17 bases between. The CDR3 length is 15 residues. For the CDR3, the DNA is TGTGCCTGGAGTGTAACGGAGAAACCATATTATGAGCAGTTCTTC. This encodes CAWSVTEKPYYEQFF.

The chain links TRBV5-1 to TRBJ2-3; 7 bases are shared with TRBD1. V dropped 0 bases and J dropped 3; count of bases not matched to a gene: 4. The CDR3 runs to 15 residues. Germline lookup yields CDR1 SGHRS and CDR2 YFSETQ. The CDR3 is CASSLVTGQTDTQYF. The DNA for the CDR3 is TGCGCCAGCAGCTTGGTGACGGGACAGACAGATACGCAGTATTTT.

The chain employs TRBV18 and TRBJ1-4; TRBD1 might be the D (5 bases). CDR3 size: 15 residues. Trimming left V 8 bases short and J 10 bases short, with 23 bases between. Germline assignment: CDR1 KGHSH and CDR2 LQKENI. For the CDR3, the DNA is TGTGCCAGCGGGATTAGCGTCGGAGGGGAATCAAAACTGTTTTTT. Amino acids: CASGISVGGESKLFF.

The CDR3: CASSQDGRGAGGYTF. The CDR3 nucleotides are TGCGCCAGCAGCCAAGATGGGCGGGGGGCGGGTGGCTACACCTTC. The J gene is TRBJ1-2, the V gene TRBV4-3; D might be TRBD1 (6 bases). The ends were cut back, 0 bases at V and 7 bases at J, with 15 bases in the middle. CDR1 LGHNA and CDR2 YSLEER come from the germline V gene. CDR3 length equals 15 residues.

The gene calls are TRBV7-8 and TRBJ1-3; D is unclear. Per the germline V gene, CDR1 is SGHVS and CDR2 is FQNEAQ. Trimming stripped 0 bases from V and 4 bases from J, with 4 bases between. This CDR3 comprises 13 residues. CDR3 protein: CASSLAGGNTIYF. The CDR3 DNA is TGTGCCAGCAGCTTAGCCGGGGGAAACACCATATATTTT.

The chain joins TRBV6-6 to TRBJ1-5; D not resolved. V lost 1 base and J lost 0, with 10 bases in between. Germline CDR1 reads MNHNY; CDR2 reads SVGAGI (reference sequence). This CDR3 has 16 residues. The CDR3 loop reads CASSYLRANSNQPQHF. The CDR3 nucleotides are TGTGCCAGCAGTTACTTGAGGGCTAATAGCAATCAGCCCCAGCATTTT.

J is TRBJ1-1 and V is TRBV7-8, with D hard to call. This CDR3 is 15 amino acids long. The germline CDR1 and CDR2 sequences are SGHVS and FQNEAQ. V was pared by 1 base and J by 0 bases, with 9 bases between. The CDR3 DNA reads as TGTGCCAGCAGCTTAGATTCAGATATGAACACTGAAGCTTTCTTT. It translates to CASSLDSDMNTEAFF. Combining the CDR3 with reference TRBV7-8 and TRBJ1-1 gives the whole variable domain GAGVSQSPRYKVAKRGQDVALRCDPISGHVSLFWYQQALGQGPEFLTYFQNEAQLDKSGLPSDRFFAERPEGSVSTLKIQRTQQEDSAVYLCASSLDSDMNTEAFFGQGTRLTVV.

J is TRBJ1-2 and V is TRBV28; 8 bases line up with TRBD1. From germline, CDR1 is MDHEN and CDR2 SYDVKM. The CDR3 has 12 residues. V lost 6 bases and J lost 7; bases outside the gene matches: 4. CDR3 region: CASRFGQGGYTF. DNA for the CDR3: TGTGCCAGCAGATTTGGACAGGGTGGCTACACCTTC.

V and J are TRBV6-5 and TRBJ2-3; the match to TRBD1 covers 7 bases. This CDR3 spans 13 amino acids. Germline CDR1 MNHEY, CDR2 SVGAGI. V lost 8 bases to trimming and J lost 3 bases; unmatched junction nucleotides: 5. The CDR3: CASSRGLTDTQYF. DNA for the CDR3: TGTGCCAGCTCCAGGGGGTTAACAGATACGCAGTATTTT.

The gene calls are TRBV5-1 and TRBJ1-2, with 10 bases identical to TRBD1. V gave up 4 bases and J gave up 4 bases; unmatched junction bases: 13. The germline V gene has CDR1 SGHRS and CDR2 YFSETQ. The CDR3 length is 17 residues. The CDR3 DNA reads as TGCGCCAGCAGCGCAGGACAGGGGGAAACGTGGAGCTATGGCTACACCTTC. Translated: CASSAGQGETWSYGYTF.

Concerning this clone: The junction shows a germline mismatch at one end, possibly a read error. This chain joins TRBV7-9 and TRBJ2-7; 14 nucleotides agree with TRBD2. The CDR3 length is 14 residues. Germline lookup yields CDR1 SEHNR and CDR2 FQNEAQ (reference sequence). CDR3 amino acids: CASSSPRTSGRLDF. Written as DNA, the CDR3 is TGTGCCAGCAGCTCCCCGAGGACTAGCGGGAGGCTTGACTTC.

The gene calls are TRBV30 and TRBJ2-7; 8 nucleotides line up with TRBD1. This CDR3 spans 13 amino acids. J lost 3 bases, V lost 5 bases, and 6 bases had no gene match. From germline, CDR1 is GTSNPN and CDR2 SVGIG (reference sequence). Written as DNA, the CDR3 is TGTGCCTGGGCCGGGACAGGCCTCTACGAGCAGTACTTC. Protein sequence: CAWAGTGLYEQYF.

This chain links TRBV7-3 with TRBJ2-1; a weak D match, TRBD2 (5 bases). Trimming stripped 2 bases from V and 6 bases from J, with 8 bases between. CDR1 is SGHTA and CDR2 is FQGTGA in the germline V gene. The CDR3 extends over 13 amino acids. The CDR3 loop is CASSLGLVNEQFF. DNA for the CDR3: TGTGCCAGCAGCTTAGGACTTGTCAATGAGCAGTTCTTC.

This chain connects TRBV28 to TRBJ2-1; 10 nucleotides match TRBD2. V lost 4 bases to trimming and J lost 10 bases; unmatched junction nucleotides: 10. Germline V CDR1 and CDR2: MDHEN, SYDVKM. This CDR3 spans 15 amino acids. The CDR3 here is CASSSEREGSVEQFF. The CDR3 region has the DNA TGTGCCAGCAGTTCCGAGCGGGAGGGTTCAGTCGAGCAGTTCTTC.

V is TRBV7-9 and J is TRBJ1-4; 7 positions match TRBD1. Germline trimming cut 3 bases from V and 8 bases from J; bases unmatched to any gene: 21. CDR1 is SEHNR and CDR2 is FQNEAQ in the germline V gene (reference sequence). This CDR3 has 19 amino acids. CDR3 region: CASSFNRDSGPRDREKLFF. DNA of the CDR3: TGTGCCAGCAGCTTCAACCGGGACAGTGGACCTAGGGATCGGGAAAAACTGTTTTTT.

In its sample, this clone was seen many times. This chain's CDR3 is CASSPPNSRNTIYF. CDR3 bases: TGTGCCAGCTCACCACCGAACTCCAGAAACACCATATATTTT. The V gene is TRBV18, the J gene TRBJ1-3; D not certain. Germline V lookup: CDR1 KGHSH, CDR2 LQKENI. The CDR3 runs 14 residues. V lost 0 bases and J lost 5, with 8 bases in between.

The V call is TRBV7-2, the J call TRBJ2-1, with 10 bases identical to TRBD2. The CDR3 is 16 residues long. Germline V CDR1 and CDR2: SGHTA, FQGNSA. With 5 bases clipped from V and 12 bases from J, the junction kept 16 bases outside the gene matches. CDR3 nucleotides: TGTGCCAGCAGCCTCCAACTAGCGGGATGGTCGGTAACGCAGTTCTTC. Encoded protein: CASSLQLAGWSVTQFF.

This chain uses TRBV29-1 with TRBJ2-3; 8 bases agree with TRBD2. This CDR3 is 14 amino acids long. Losses at the gene ends were 4 bases for V and 5 bases for J; bases not matched to a gene: 8. Germline CDR1 reads SQVTM; CDR2 reads ANQGSEA. CDR3 in DNA: TGCAGCGTTGTGGAGCGGGAGATTGGAGATACGCAGTATTTT. It specifies CSVVEREIGDTQYF.

The CDR3 bases are TGCGCCAGCAGCCAAGAACCTATGGCGGGATTCACCGGGGAGCTGTTTTTT. It yields the protein CASSQEPMAGFTGELFF. The V and J genes are TRBV4-3 and TRBJ2-2, with D tentatively TRBD2 (6 bases). Germline values: CDR1 LGHNA, CDR2 YSLEER. V lost 0 bases, J lost 4 bases, and 15 bases lay in between. The CDR3 is made up of 17 amino acids.

The chain joins TRBV21-1 to TRBJ1-2. TRBV21-1 is termed a pseudogene. CDR3 length: 9 amino acids. CDR3 DNA sequence: TGTGCCATCTCCTATGGCTACACCTTC. Translating it yields CAISYGYTF.

This clone was seen only a few times. This chain joins TRBV7-9 and TRBJ2-2; D not certain. V gave up 5 bases and J gave up 5 bases, with 6 bases separating them. The CDR3 is 12 amino acids. Germline V gene data show CDR1 as SEHNR and CDR2 as FQNEAQ (reference sequence). CDR3 bases: TGTGCCAGCAGCATTCTTACCGGGGAGCTGTTTTTT. It yields the protein CASSILTGELFF. The variable domain in full, completed from reference TRBV7-9 and TRBJ2-2, reads DTGVSQNPRHKITKRGQNVTFRCDPISEHNRLYWYRQTLGQGPEFLTYFQNEAQLEKSRLLSDRFSAERPKGSFSTLEIQRTEQGDSAMYLCASSILTGELFFGEGSRLTVL.